This TCR beta chain emerged from a study of CD8 T cells in ankylosing spondylitis. Making use of molecular barcodes, quantitative 5'-RACE generated TCR beta libraries. TCRdb fed the 5' RACE reads into MiXCR, producing one record per CDR3 protein. The top ten hold approximately 0.5% of the sample, which has 750,000 to 850,000 distinct CDR3 sequences, 12% seen once. Germline V gene lookup returns CDR1 SGHVS and CDR2 FQNEAQ. The CDR3 has 14 amino acids. This clonotype was seen ten or more times. Its antigen is not known. A junction boundary mismatches the germline segment, possibly from a read error. Regarding the study as a whole: Ankylosing spondylitis blood appeared to carry a characteristic TCR beta motif of fewer than 10 highly homologous variants. Disease-linked clones were reportedly significantly enriched in matched ankylosing spondylitis synovial fluid.

The J gene is TRBJ2-7, the V gene TRBV7-8, with D hard to call. Sequencing used blood, either unsorted or a sorted T cell fraction (not recorded which). The sequence was collected from a male donor with ankylosing spondylitis. CDR3 region: CASRLGPSSYEQYF. In DNA, the CDR3 is TGTGCCAGCAGATTAGGACCAAGCTCCTACGAGCAGTACTTC. Combining the CDR3 with reference TRBV7-8 and TRBJ2-7 gives the whole variable domain GAGVSQSPRYKVAKRGQDVALRCDPISGHVSLFWYQQALGQGPEFLTYFQNEAQLDKSGLPSDRFFAERPEGSVSTLKIQRTQQEDSAVYLCASRLGPSSYEQYFGPGTRLTVT.